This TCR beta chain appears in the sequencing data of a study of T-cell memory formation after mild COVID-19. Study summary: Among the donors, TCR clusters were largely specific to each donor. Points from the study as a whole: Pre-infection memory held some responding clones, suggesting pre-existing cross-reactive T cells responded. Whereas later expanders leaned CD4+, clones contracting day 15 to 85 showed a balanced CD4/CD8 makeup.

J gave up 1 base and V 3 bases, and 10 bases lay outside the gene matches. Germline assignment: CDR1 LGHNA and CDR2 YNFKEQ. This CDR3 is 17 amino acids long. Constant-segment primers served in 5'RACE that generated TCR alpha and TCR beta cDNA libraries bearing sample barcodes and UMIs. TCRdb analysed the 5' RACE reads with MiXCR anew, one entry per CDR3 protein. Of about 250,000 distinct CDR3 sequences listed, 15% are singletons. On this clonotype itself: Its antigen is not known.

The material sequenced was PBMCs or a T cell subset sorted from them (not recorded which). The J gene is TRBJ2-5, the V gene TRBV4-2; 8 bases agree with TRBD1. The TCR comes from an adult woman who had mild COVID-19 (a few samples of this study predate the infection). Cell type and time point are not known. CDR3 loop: CASSQWYGQGTQETQYF. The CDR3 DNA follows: TGTGCCAGCAGCCAGTGGTACGGACAGGGTACCCAAGAGACCCAGTACTTC.